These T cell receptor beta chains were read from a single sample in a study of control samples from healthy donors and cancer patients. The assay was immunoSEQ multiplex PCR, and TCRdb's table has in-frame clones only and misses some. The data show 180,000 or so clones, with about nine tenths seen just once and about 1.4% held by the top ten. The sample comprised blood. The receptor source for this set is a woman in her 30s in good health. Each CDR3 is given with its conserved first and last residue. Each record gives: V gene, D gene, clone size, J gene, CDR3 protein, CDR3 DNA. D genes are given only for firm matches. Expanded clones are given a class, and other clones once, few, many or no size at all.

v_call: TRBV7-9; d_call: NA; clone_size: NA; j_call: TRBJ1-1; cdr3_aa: CASSGGANTEAFF; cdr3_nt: TGTGCCAGCAGCGGGGGGGCTAACACTGAAGCTTTCTTT
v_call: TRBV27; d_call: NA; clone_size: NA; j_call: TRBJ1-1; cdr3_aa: CASSLGPGANTEAFF; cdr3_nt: TGTGCCAGCAGTTTAGGTCCTGGAGCGAACACTGAAGCTTTCTTT
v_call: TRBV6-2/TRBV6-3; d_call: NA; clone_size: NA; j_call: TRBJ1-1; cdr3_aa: CASSYRGVGTEAFF; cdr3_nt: TGTGCCAGCAGTTATCGGGGGGTCGGCACTGAAGCTTTCTTT
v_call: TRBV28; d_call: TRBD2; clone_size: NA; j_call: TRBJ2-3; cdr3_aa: CASSSGTRYTDTQYF; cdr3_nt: TGTGCCAGCAGTTCCGGGACTAGGTACACAGATACGCAGTATTTT
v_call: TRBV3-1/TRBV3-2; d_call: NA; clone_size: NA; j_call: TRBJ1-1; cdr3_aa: CASSQEKNTEAFF; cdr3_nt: TGTGCCAGCAGCCAAGAGAAGAACACTGAAGCTTTCTTT
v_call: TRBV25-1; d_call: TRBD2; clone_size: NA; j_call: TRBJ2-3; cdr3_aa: CASSGPTSGRTDTQYF; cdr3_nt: TGTGCCAGCAGTGGACCCACTAGCGGGAGAACAGATACGCAGTATTTT
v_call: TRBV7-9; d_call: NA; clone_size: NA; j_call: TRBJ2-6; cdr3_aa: CASILSGANVLTF; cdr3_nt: TGTGCCAGCATACTCTCTGGGGCCAACGTCCTGACTTTC
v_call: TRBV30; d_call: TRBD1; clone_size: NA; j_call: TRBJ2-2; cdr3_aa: CAWSGTGGEAGELFF; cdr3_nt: TGTGCCTGGAGCGGCACAGGGGGCGAGGCCGGGGAGCTGTTTTTT
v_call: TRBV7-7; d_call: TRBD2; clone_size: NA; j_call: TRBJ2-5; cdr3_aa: CASSLGGRALETQYF; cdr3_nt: TGTGCTAGCAGCTTAGGTGGGAGGGCCTTAGAGACCCAGTACTTC
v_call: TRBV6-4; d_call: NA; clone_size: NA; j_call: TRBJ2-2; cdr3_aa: CASSDSTDTGELFF; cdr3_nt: TGTGCCAGCAGTGACTCGACGGACACCGGGGAGCTGTTTTTT
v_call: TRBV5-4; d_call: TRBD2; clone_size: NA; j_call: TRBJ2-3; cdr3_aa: CASSLEVAGGRADTQYF; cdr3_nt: TGTGCCAGCAGCTTGGAGGTAGCGGGGGGTAGAGCAGATACGCAGTATTTT
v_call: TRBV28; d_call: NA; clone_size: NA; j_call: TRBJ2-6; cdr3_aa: CASSFYLAASSGANVLTF; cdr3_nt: TGTGCCAGCAGTTTCTACCTAGCTGCTTCCTCTGGGGCCAACGTCCTGACTTTC
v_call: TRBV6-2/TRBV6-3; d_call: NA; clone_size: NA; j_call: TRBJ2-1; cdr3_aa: CASSRPVGSYNEQFF; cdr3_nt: TGTGCCAGCAGCCGCCCGGTAGGCTCCTACAATGAGCAGTTCTTC
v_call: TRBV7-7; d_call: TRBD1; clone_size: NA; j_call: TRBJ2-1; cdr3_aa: CASSQDRGSDEQFF; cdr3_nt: TGTGCCAGCAGCCAGGACAGGGGAAGTGATGAGCAGTTCTTC
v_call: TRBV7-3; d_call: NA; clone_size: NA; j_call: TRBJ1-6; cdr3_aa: CASSLGGYNSPLHF; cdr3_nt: TGTGCCAGCAGCTTGGGGGGTTATAATTCACCCCTCCACTTT
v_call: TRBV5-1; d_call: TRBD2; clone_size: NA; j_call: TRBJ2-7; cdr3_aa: CASSREASGSYEQYF; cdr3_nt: TGCGCCAGCAGCCGGGAGGCTAGCGGGAGCTACGAGCAGTACTTC
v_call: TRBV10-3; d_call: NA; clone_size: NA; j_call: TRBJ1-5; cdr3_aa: CAISPGDSNQPQHF; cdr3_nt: TGTGCCATCAGTCCAGGGGATAGCAATCAGCCCCAGCATTTT
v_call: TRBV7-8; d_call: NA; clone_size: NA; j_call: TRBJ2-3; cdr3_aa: CASSQLAERGTDTQYF; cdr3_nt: TGTGCCAGCAGCCAATTAGCGGAGCGAGGCACAGATACGCAGTATTTT
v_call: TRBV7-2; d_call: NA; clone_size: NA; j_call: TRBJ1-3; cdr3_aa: CASSLSRSGNTIYF; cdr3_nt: TGTGCCAGCAGCCTCTCCCGCTCTGGAAACACCATATATTTT
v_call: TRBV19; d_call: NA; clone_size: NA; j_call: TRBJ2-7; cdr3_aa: CASSAYAGEPEQYF; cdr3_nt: TGTGCCAGTAGTGCCTATGCAGGGGAACCCGAGCAGTACTTC
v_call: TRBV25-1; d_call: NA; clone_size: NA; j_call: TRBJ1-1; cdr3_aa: CASSEYGGNTEAFF; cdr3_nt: TGTGCCAGCAGTGAATACGGGGGGAACACTGAAGCTTTCTTT
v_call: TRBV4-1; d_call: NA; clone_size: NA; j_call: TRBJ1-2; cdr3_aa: CASSQADRPNYGYTF; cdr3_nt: TGCGCCAGCAGCCAAGCGGACCGCCCTAACTATGGCTACACCTTC
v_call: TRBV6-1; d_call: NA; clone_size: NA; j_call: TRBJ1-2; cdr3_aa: CASSEQQGHYGYTF; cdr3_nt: TGTGCCAGCAGTGAACAGCAGGGCCACTATGGCTACACCTTC
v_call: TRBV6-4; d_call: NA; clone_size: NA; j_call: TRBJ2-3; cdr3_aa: CASSEGGVTDTQYF; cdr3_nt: TGTGCCAGCAGTGAAGGGGGGGTCACAGATACGCAGTATTTT
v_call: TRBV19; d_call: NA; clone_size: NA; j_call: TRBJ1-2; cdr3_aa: CASSPDRNYGYTF; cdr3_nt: TGTGCCAGTAGTCCGGACCGAAACTATGGCTACACCTTC
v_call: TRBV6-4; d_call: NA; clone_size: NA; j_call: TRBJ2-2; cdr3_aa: CASSDSTPDTGELFF; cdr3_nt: TGTGCCAGCAGTGACTCGACACCCGACACCGGGGAGCTGTTTTTT
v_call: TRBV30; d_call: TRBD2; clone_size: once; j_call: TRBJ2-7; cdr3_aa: CAWNSGYRLAGSYEQYF; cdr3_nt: TGTGCCTGGAACAGTGGGTATCGACTAGCGGGGTCCTATGAGCAGTACTTC
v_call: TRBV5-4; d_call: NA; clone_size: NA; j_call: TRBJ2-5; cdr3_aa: CASSPGPQETQYF; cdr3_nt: TGTGCCAGCAGCCCAGGGCCCCAAGAGACCCAGTACTTC
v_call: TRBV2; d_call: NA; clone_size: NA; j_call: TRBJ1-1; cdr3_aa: CASSEDLTWTEAFF; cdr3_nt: TGTGCCAGCAGTGAAGACTTGACGTGGACTGAAGCTTTCTTT
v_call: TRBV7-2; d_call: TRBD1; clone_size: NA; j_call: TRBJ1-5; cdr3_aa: CASSPQTGSNQPQHF; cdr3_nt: TGTGCCAGCAGCCCTCAGACAGGGAGCAATCAGCCCCAGCATTTT
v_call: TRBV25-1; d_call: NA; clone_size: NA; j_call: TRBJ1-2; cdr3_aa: CASSEYPGLNGYTF; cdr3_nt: TGTGCCAGCAGTGAATACCCAGGGCTTAATGGCTACACCTTC
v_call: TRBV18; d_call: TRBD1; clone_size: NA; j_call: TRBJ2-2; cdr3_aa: CASSPTGGNTGELFF; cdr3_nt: TGTGCCAGCTCACCAACAGGGGGGAACACCGGGGAGCTGTTTTTT
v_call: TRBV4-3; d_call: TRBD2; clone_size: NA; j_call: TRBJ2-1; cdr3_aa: CASSQDRGTSGSRNEQFF; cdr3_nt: TGCGCCAGCAGCCAAGATCGGGGGACTAGCGGGAGTCGAAATGAGCAGTTCTTC
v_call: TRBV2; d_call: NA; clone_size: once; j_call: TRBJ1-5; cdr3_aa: CASIPDRYSNQPQHF; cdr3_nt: TGTGCCAGCATCCCGGACAGATATAGCAATCAGCCCCAGCATTTT
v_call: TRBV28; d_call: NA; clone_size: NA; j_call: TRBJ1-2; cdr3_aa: CASTTGRNGYTF; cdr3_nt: TGTGCCAGCACCACAGGGCGGAATGGCTACACCTTC
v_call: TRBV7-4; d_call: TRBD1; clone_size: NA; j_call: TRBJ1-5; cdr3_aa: CASSLRTGYYQPQHF; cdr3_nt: TGTGCCAGCAGCTTACGGACAGGTTACTATCAGCCCCAGCATTTT
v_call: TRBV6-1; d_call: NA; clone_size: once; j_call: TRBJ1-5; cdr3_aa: CASSEGQRNQPQHF; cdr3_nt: TGTGCCAGCAGTGAAGGACAGCGCAATCAGCCCCAGCATTTT
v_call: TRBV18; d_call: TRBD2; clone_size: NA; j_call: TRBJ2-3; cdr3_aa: CASSPGLAGLDTQYF; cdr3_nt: TGTGCCAGCTCACCGGGACTAGCGGGACTAGATACGCAGTATTTT
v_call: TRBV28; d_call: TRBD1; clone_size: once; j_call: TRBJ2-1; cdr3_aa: CASSLLARTGGKNEQFF; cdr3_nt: TGTGCCAGCAGTTTATTAGCCCGGACAGGGGGCAAAAATGAGCAGTTCTTC
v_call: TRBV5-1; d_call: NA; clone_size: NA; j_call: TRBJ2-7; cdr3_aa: CASSFRGGFSYEQYF; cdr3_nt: TGCGCCAGCAGTTTTAGGGGGGGTTTCTCCTACGAGCAGTACTTC
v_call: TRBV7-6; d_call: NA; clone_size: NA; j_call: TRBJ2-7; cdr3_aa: CASSLQGWETGFSYEQYF; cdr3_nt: TGTGCCAGCAGCTTACAGGGGTGGGAGACAGGTTTCTCCTACGAGCAGTACTTC
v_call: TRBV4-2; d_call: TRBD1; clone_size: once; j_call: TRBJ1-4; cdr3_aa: CASSQDTGTGEAKLFF; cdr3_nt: TGTGCCAGCAGCCAAGATACCGGGACAGGGGAGGCAAAACTGTTTTTT
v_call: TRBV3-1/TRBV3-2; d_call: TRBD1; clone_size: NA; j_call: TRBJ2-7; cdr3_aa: CASSPWTGVTYEQYF; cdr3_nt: TGTGCCAGCAGCCCCTGGACAGGGGTGACCTACGAGCAGTACTTC
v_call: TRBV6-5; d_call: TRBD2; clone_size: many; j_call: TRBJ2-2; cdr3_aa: CASKTGTMDTGELFF; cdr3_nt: TGTGCCAGCAAAACCGGGACTATGGACACCGGGGAGCTGTTTTTT
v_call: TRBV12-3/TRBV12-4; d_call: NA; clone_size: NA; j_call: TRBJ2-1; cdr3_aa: CASSLQGNEQFF; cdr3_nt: TGTGCCAGCAGTTTGCAGGGCAATGAGCAGTTCTTC
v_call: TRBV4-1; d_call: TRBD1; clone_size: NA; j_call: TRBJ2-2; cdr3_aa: CASSPGQGPNTGELFF; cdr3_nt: TGCGCCAGCAGTCCCGGACAGGGGCCGAACACCGGGGAGCTGTTTTTT
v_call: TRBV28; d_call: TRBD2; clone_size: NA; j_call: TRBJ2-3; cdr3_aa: CASSSSSSGSTDTQYF; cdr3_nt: TGTGCCAGCAGTTCGAGCTCTAGCGGGAGCACAGATACGCAGTATTTT
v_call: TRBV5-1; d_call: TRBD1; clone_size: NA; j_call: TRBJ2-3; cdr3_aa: CASSLGDRGRPDTQYF; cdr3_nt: TGCGCCAGCAGCTTGGGGGACAGGGGGCGCCCAGATACGCAGTATTTT
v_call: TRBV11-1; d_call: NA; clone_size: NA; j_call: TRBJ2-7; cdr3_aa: CASSLQVDSYEQYF; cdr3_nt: TGTGCCAGCAGCTTACAGGTGGACTCCTACGAGCAGTACTTC
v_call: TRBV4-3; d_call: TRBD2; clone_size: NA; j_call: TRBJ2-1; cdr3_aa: CASSQDRLAGYNEQFF; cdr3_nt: TGCGCCAGCAGCCAAGATAGGCTAGCGGGGTACAATGAGCAGTTCTTC
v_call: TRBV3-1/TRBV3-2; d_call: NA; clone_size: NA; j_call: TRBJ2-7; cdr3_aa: CASSQDGTRTYEQYF; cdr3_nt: TGTGCCAGCAGCCAAGACGGGACACGGACCTACGAGCAGTACTTC
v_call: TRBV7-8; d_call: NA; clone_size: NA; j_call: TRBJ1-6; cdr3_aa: CASSLGKGSPLHF; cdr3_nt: TGTGCCAGCAGCTTAGGAAAGGGGTCACCCCTCCACTTT
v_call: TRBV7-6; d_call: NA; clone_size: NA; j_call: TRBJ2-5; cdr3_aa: CASSLGRETQYF; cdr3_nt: TGTGCCAGCAGCTTGGGGAGGGAGACCCAGTACTTC
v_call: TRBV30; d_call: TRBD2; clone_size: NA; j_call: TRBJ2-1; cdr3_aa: CAWSTGLAGFNEQFF; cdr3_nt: TGTGCCTGGAGTACCGGACTAGCGGGATTTAATGAGCAGTTCTTC
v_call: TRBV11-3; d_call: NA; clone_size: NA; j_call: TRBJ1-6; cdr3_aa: CASSFTANSPLHF; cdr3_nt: TGTGCCAGCAGCTTCACAGCTAATTCACCCCTCCACTTT
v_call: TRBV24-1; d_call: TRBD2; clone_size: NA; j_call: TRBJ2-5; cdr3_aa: CATSVAGKEETQYF; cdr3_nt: TGTGCCACCAGTGTAGCGGGAAAGGAGGAGACCCAGTACTTC